The entry below gives a single TCR beta chain sequence along with its context. V was pared by 5 bases and J by 6 bases, with 9 bases between. This CDR3 contains 12 residues. CDR1 SGHTA and CDR2 FQGNSA come from the germline V gene. This PCR relied on a set of 60 Vbeta primers and 13 Jbeta primers. Produced via immunoSEQ multiplex PCR; TCRdb's table is partial and in-frame only. The profile covers some 180,000 clones, with 76% appearing a single time and about 1.5% taken by the ten largest. These data originate in a study of cytomegalovirus exposure and HLA in healthy donors. This clonotype originated in a man aged 18 to 35 in good health and CMV-seronegative. This sequence joins TRBV7-2 and TRBJ2-3; no definite D call. Material for sequencing was PBMCs. The CDR3 reads CASSLFVDTQYF. The DNA for the CDR3 is TGTGCCAGCAGCCTCTTTGTGGATACGCAGTATTTT.